These 9 T cell receptor beta chains share one sample of origin, sequenced in a study of blood T cell repertoires in COVID-19. Using immunoSEQ multiplex PCR, the repertoire was profiled, and TCRdb retains in-frame clones only, with some absent. The sample records fewer than 200,000 clones, 88% being singletons. Sequencing input: peripheral blood. The receptor set was obtained from a middle-aged man with active or convalescent COVID-19.

The V call is TRBV6-6, the J call TRBJ2-3; D might be TRBD2 (5 bases). The CDR3 spans 16 residues. Germline loops: CDR1 MNHNY, CDR2 SVGAGI (reference sequence). The V and J ends lost 0 bases and 2 bases respectively, with 12 bases between them. CDR3 loop: CASSYSLAPNTDTQYF. Here the CDR3 DNA reads TGTGCCAGCAGTTACTCCTTAGCGCCCAACACAGATACGCAGTATTTT.

V gene TRBV3-1 (or the pseudogene TRBV3-2) combines with J gene TRBJ2-3, with 10 bases lining up with TRBD2. Unmatched junction bases numbered 8, after V lost 3 bases and J lost 5 bases. The CDR3 spans 16 residues. The germline CDR1 and CDR2 sequences are LGHDT and YNNKEL (reference sequence). DNA of the CDR3: TGTGCCAGCAGCCACCATAGCGGGGGGATTGGAGATACGCAGTATTTT. Translation gives CASSHHSGGIGDTQYF.

V gene TRBV6-2 or TRBV6-3 combines with J gene TRBJ2-7; D unclear. Germline CDR1 is MNHEY and CDR2 is SVGEGT. V was clipped by 3 bases and J by 3 bases, with 6 bases between them. This CDR3 has 12 amino acids. The CDR3, as DNA: TGTGCCAGCAGTTATCAGAACTACGAGCAGTACTTC. This codes for CASSYQNYEQYF.

This clone has a handful of counts. J is TRBJ1-2 and V is TRBV3-1 (or the pseudogene TRBV3-2), with D maybe TRBD1 (6 bases). CDR1 and CDR2 (germline): LGHDT, YNNKEL (reference sequence). CDR3 size: 14 residues. Between the trimmed V and J ends, which lost 6 bases and 4 bases, there was a span of 15 bases. CDR3 coding DNA: TGTGCCAGCAGTCCGACAGGCTATCTCTATGGCTACACCTTC. It yields the protein CASSPTGYLYGYTF.

This clone was recorded a few times. The genes are TRBV10-3 and TRBJ1-3; 11 nucleotides agree with TRBD1. From germline, CDR1 is ENHRY and CDR2 SYGVKD. This CDR3 has 19 amino acids. Unmatched junction bases numbered 7, after V lost 0 bases and J lost 0 bases. CDR3 nucleotides: TGTGCCATCAGTGAGTCGGGACAGGGGGTTTTGGTCTCTGGAAACACCATATATTTT. Its protein is CAISESGQGVLVSGNTIYF.

The chain is built from TRBV6-5 and TRBJ2-5, with D possibly being TRBD1 (5 bases). Germline-derived CDR1 and CDR2 are MNHEY and SVGAGI. The CDR3 sequence is 13 residues long. The V end lost 2 bases, the J end lost 7 bases, and 11 bases lay between the germline ends. The CDR3 region has the DNA TGTGCCAGCAGTTACACAGGTTTGGGGACCCAGTACTTC. This encodes CASSYTGLGTQYF.

The V gene is TRBV4-2, the J gene TRBJ1-1; D gene uncertain. Germline V gene lookup returns CDR1 LGHNA and CDR2 YNFKEQ. The V end lost 5 bases, the J end lost 2 bases, and 12 bases lay between the germline ends. The CDR3 has 14 residues. CDR3 sequence: CASSSRVLNTEAFF. CDR3 nucleotide sequence: TGTGCCAGCAGCTCCCGGGTCCTTAACACTGAAGCTTTCTTT.

The genes are TRBV27 and TRBJ2-3; perhaps TRBD2 as D (6 bases). This CDR3 comprises 13 residues. V was pared by 4 bases and J by 13 bases, with 18 bases between. Germline V gives CDR1 MNHEY, CDR2 SMNVEV (reference sequence). The CDR3 is CASSSGVRDFEYF. The CDR3 DNA is TGTGCCAGCAGTTCGGGGGTCCGAGATTTTGAGTATTTT.

The count of this clone is one. The CDR3 region has the DNA TGTGCCAGCAGCTTAAATTCAGGGGCCTCCTACGAGCAGTACTTC. Protein: CASSLNSGASYEQYF. This rearrangement joins TRBV7-9 to TRBJ2-7, with a weak D call TRBD1 (6 bases). The ends were cut back, 2 bases at V and 0 bases at J, with 11 bases in the middle. The CDR3 runs 15 residues. Germline V gene sequence: CDR1 SEHNR, CDR2 FQNEAQ (reference sequence).